The rows below give T cell receptor beta chains drawn from one sample of a study of T cells expressing NK-cell markers. Using the 5' RACE reads, TCRdb records one entry per CDR3 protein without DNA. The repertoire table contains fewer than 550,000 distinct CDR3 sequences. Sequencing was carried out using blood T cells: a sorted CD56 or NKG2C T cell subset, CD4+ or CD8+ T cells, or bulk PBMC T cells (not recorded which). These receptors were taken from a woman aged 45-65 years in good health. Both conserved end residues are part of each CDR3.

j_call v_call cdr3_aa
TRBJ2-4 TRBV12-3/TRBV12-4 CASSGPRGLDKNIQYF
TRBJ2-7 TRBV5-1 CASSDGQGAIGAYEQYF
TRBJ1-2 TRBV12-3/TRBV12-4 CASIAVGQSYGYTF
TRBJ2-2 TRBV29-1 CSVEDIPGTTGELFF
TRBJ1-2 TRBV29-1 CSVVGGSNYGYTF
TRBJ1-2 TRBV5-5 CASSSWTGDKSYGYTF
TRBJ2-1 TRBV11-3 CASSLGASNEQFF
TRBJ2-4 TRBV29-1 CSVAGQVGEYF
TRBJ2-1 TRBV5-6 CASSWREAYNEQFF
TRBJ2-3 TRBV15 CATSKTSVTDTQYF
TRBJ2-4 TRBV20-1 CSAPLAGGGKNIQYF
TRBJ2-5 TRBV6-5 CASRTRQIYQETQYF
TRBJ2-5 TRBV18 CASHGTVQETQYF
TRBJ2-3 TRBV14 CASSPSGVNTQYF
TRBJ1-4 TRBV6-5 CASSLGTGGRGEKLFF
TRBJ1-2 TRBV9 CASSVTGNYGYTF
TRBJ2-5 TRBV7-8 CASSLGPGTSGLGGTKRETQYF
TRBJ2-4 TRBV5-6 CASSLVGGARSKNIQYF
TRBJ1-3 TRBV7-2 CASSPERSGNTIYF
TRBJ2-3 TRBV18 CASSYRTAQSTDTQYF
TRBJ1-5 TRBV12-3/TRBV12-4 CASSSLTQPQHF
TRBJ2-2 TRBV6-6 CASMGFRLDDTGELFF
TRBJ1-1 TRBV5-1 CASMGSPGTEAFF
TRBJ2-5 TRBV27 CASSTSYLETQYF
TRBJ2-3 TRBV7-8 CASSPWGSTDTQYF
TRBJ1-1 TRBV5-1 CASSTYDSPNTEAFF